This TCR beta chain was recovered during a study of control samples from healthy donors and cancer patients. CDR1 is MNHEY and CDR2 is SMNVEV in the germline V gene (reference sequence). CDR3 size: 15 residues. After removal of 2 bases from V and 9 bases from J, the junction contained 6 bases not matched to a gene. Using immunoSEQ multiplex PCR, the repertoire was profiled, and TCRdb retains in-frame clones only, with some absent. The sample has tens of thousands of clones, about nine tenths seen once. V gene TRBV27 combines with J gene TRBJ1-6; TRBD1 matches 8 bases. This sequence originates from a man over 45 in good health. The source material was blood. CDR3 region: CASSLNPGGSSPLHF. CDR3 DNA sequence: TGTGCCAGCAGTTTAAACCCAGGGGGCAGTTCACCCCTCCACTTT.